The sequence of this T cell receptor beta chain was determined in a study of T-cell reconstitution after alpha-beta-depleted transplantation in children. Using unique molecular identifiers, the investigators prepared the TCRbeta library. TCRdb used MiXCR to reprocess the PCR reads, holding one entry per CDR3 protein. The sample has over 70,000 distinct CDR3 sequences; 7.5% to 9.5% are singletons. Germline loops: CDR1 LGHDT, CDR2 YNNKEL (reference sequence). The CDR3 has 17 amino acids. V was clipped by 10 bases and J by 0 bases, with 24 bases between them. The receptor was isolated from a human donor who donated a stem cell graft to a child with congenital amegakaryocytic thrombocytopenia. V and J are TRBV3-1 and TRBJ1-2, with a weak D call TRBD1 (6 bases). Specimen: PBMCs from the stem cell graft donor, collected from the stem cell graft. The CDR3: CATTQHRERSANYGYTF. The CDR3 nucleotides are TGTGCCACCACCCAACACAGGGAGAGGTCCGCTAACTATGGCTACACCTTC.